The clone carrying this T cell receptor beta chain was observed a few times. RNA was extracted and reverse transcribed into cDNA as the sequencing template. Only in-frame clones appear in the TCRdb table, and some are missing; sequencing was by immunoSEQ multiplex PCR. The sample holds roughly 150,000 clones, about 53% seen once. These data originate in a study of CD8+ T cells in alopecia areata. This sequence originates from a human donor with alopecia areata. Specimen: CD8+ T cells sorted from blood, collected at week 0.

The CDR3 loop reads CSVNEGANGYTF. The CDR3, as DNA: TGCAGCGTTAATGAGGGGGCTAATGGCTACACCTTC. This sequence joins TRBV29-1 and TRBJ1-2, with 7 bases lining up with TRBD1. Germline loops: CDR1 SQVTM, CDR2 ANQGSEA. CDR3 length: 12 residues. Trimming took 5 bases from V and 6 from J; bases not matched to a gene: 6. The full variable domain, its missing parts supplied by reference TRBV29-1 and TRBJ1-2, is SAVISQKPSRDICQRGTSLTIQCQVDSQVTMMFWYRQQPGQSLTLIATANQGSEATYESGFVIDKFPISRPNLTFSTLTVSNMSPEDSSIYLCSVNEGANGYTFGSGTRLTVV.